This T cell receptor beta chain is from a study of Ad26.COV2.S vaccination and SARS-CoV-2 variants. Whole-study context: Dosing was one shot or two shots 56 days apart.

A remark on this clone: What it binds is not known.

The treatment was: roughly 20 received Ad26.COV2.S at low or high dose, single or two shots; roughly five received placebo; per-sample allocation not given. The study sampled participants on day 63 after the first vaccine or placebo injection. General study findings and limits: Vaccinated individuals (as opposed to placebo recipients) had higher spike-specific TCR breadth.

The assay was immunoSEQ multiplex PCR, and TCRdb's table has in-frame clones only and misses some. The table includes a few hundred thousand clones, 80% to 90% detected once. The sequence came from a person between 18 and 65 years old who received the Ad26.COV2.S COVID-19 vaccine or a placebo. The specimen was peripheral blood, collected in a trial of Ad26.COV2.S vaccine versus placebo.

Here the CDR3 DNA reads TGTGCCAGCAGTTACTCACTCCCCTATCAGCCCCAGCATTTT. Its protein product is CASSYSLPYQPQHF. The chain carries TRBV6-2 or TRBV6-3 and TRBJ1-5, with D unclear. The CDR3 is 14 residues long. Germline V CDR1 and CDR2: MNHEY, SVGEGT. Between the trimmed V and J ends, which lost 0 bases and 5 bases, there was a span of 8 bases.